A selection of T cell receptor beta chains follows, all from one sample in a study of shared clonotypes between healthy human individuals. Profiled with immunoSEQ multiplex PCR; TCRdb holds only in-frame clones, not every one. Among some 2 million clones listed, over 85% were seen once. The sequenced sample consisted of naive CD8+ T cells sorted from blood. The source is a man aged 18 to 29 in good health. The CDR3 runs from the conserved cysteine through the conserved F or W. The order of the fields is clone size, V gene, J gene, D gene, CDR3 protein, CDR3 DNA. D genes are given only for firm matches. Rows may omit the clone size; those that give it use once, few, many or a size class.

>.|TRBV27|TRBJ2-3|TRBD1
CASSPGQGRDTQYF
TGTGCCAGCAGTCCCGGACAGGGCCGAGATACGCAGTATTTT
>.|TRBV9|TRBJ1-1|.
CASSAELGGNTEAFF
TGTGCCAGCAGCGCTGAGTTGGGGGGGAACACTGAAGCTTTCTTT
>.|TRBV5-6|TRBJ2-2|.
CASSLGPNTGELFF
TGTGCCAGCAGCTTGGGTCCGAACACCGGGGAGCTGTTTTTT
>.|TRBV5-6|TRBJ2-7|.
CASSLEWSGNDYEQYF
TGTGCCAGCAGCTTGGAGTGGTCTGGGAACGATTACGAGCAGTACTTC
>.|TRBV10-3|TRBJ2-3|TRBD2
CAISATSEDTQYF
TGTGCCATCAGTGCTACTAGCGAGGATACGCAGTATTTT
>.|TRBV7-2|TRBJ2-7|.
CASSSSGGSEQYF
TGTGCCAGCAGCTCCAGCGGCGGGTCGGAGCAGTACTTC
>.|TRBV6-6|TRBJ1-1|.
CASSYLGTEAFF
TGTGCCAGCAGTTACTTGGGCACTGAAGCTTTCTTT
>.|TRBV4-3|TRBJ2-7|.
CASSQDRDPVYEQYF
TGCGCCAGCAGCCAAGATCGGGACCCTGTCTACGAGCAGTACTTC
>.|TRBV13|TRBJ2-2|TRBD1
CASKGQGYTGELFF
TGTGCCAGCAAGGGACAGGGCTACACCGGGGAGCTGTTTTTT
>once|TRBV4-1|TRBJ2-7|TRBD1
CASSQDPRQGAYEQYF
TGCGCCAGCAGCCAAGATCCTAGACAGGGGGCCTACGAGCAGTACTTC
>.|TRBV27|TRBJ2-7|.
CASSFGQGEYEQYF
TGTGCCAGCAGTTTCGGGCAGGGCGAGTACGAGCAGTACTTC
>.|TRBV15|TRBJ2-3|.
CATSRVGYTDTQYF
TGTGCCACCAGCAGAGTTGGGTACACAGATACGCAGTATTTT
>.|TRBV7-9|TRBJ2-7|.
CASSWDGSYEQYF
TGTGCCAGCAGCTGGGACGGCTCCTACGAGCAGTACTTC
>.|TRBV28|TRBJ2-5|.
CASSLELATQYF
TGTGCCAGCAGTTTAGAGTTGGCGACCCAGTACTTC
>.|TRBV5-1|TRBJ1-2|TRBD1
CASSLRDREIAHGYTF
TGCGCCAGCAGCTTGAGGGACAGGGAGATTGCGCATGGCTACACCTTC
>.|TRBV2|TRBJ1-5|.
CASRATEISNQPQHF
TGTGCCAGCAGGGCCACAGAGATTAGCAATCAGCCCCAGCATTTT
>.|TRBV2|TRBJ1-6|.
CASGGFGQLITLHF
TGTGCCAGCGGGGGTTTCGGACAGTTAATAACCCTCCACTTT
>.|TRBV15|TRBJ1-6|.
CATSRAVSSYNSPLHF
TGTGCCACCAGCAGAGCGGTGAGCTCCTATAATTCACCCCTCCACTTT
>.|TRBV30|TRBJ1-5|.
CAWSGVNQPQHF
TGTGCCTGGAGTGGCGTAAATCAGCCCCAGCATTTT
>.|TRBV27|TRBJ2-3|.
CASSFGRGGPDTQYF
TGTGCCAGCAGTTTTGGGCGGGGTGGCCCAGATACGCAGTATTTT
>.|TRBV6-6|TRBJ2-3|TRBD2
CASSPRAGDTDTQYF
TGTGCCAGCAGTCCCCGAGCGGGAGACACAGATACGCAGTATTTT
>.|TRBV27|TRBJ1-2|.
CASSLSQGTPDGYTF
TGTGCCAGCAGTTTAAGTCAGGGGACTCCCGATGGCTACACCTTC
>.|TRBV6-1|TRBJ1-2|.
CASSEVPENYGYTF
TGTGCCAGCAGTGAAGTACCGGAGAACTATGGCTACACCTTC
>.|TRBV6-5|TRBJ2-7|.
CASRLAESYEQYF
TGTGCCAGCAGGTTAGCGGAATCCTACGAGCAGTACTTC
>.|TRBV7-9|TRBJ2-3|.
CASSIEVGPLGDTQYF
TGTGCCAGCAGCATAGAAGTGGGACCACTAGGGGATACGCAGTATTTT
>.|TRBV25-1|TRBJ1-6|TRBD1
CASSAGQGAWSPLHF
TGTGCCAGCAGTGCAGGACAGGGGGCTTGGTCACCCCTCCACTTT
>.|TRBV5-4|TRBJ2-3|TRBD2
CASSSRLAGDGTDTQYF
TGTGCCAGCAGCTCGAGACTAGCGGGGGACGGCACAGATACGCAGTATTTT
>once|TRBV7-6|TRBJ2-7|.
CASSSGGGEQYF
TGTGCCAGCAGCTCTGGTGGGGGCGAGCAGTACTTC
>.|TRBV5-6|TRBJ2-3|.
CASSSYREDTQYF
TGTGCCAGCAGCTCATACAGGGAAGATACGCAGTATTTT
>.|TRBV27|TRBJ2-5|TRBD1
CASRVQGAWETQYF
TGTGCCAGCAGAGTACAGGGGGCGTGGGAGACCCAGTACTTC
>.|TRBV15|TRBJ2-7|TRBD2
CATSRGSEREEPYEQYF
TGTGCCACCAGCAGAGGATCCGAGCGGGAGGAACCCTACGAGCAGTACTTC
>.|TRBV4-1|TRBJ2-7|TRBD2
CASAQGLASSYEQYF
TGCGCCAGCGCTCAGGGACTAGCGAGTTCCTACGAGCAGTACTTC
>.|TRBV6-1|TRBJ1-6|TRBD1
CASRSPGTDNSPLHF
TGTGCCAGCAGAAGCCCCGGGACAGATAATTCACCCCTCCACTTT
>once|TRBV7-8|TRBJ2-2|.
CASSLVAGSAPGELFF
TGTGCCAGCAGCTTAGTTGCGGGGAGCGCCCCCGGGGAGCTGTTTTTT
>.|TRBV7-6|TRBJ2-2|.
CASSLVPGQSNTGELFF
TGTGCCAGCAGCTTAGTACCAGGACAGAGTAACACCGGGGAGCTGTTTTTT
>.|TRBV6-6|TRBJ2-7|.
CATSDSLVYEQYF
TGTGCCACTTCGGACAGCTTGGTGTACGAGCAGTACTTC
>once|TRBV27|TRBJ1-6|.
CASSHTTWGGRNSPLHF
TGTGCCAGCAGTCACACTACCTGGGGTGGACGCAATTCACCCCTCCACTTT
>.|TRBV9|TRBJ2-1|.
CASSELDYNEQFF
TGTGCCAGCAGCGAGTTGGACTACAATGAGCAGTTCTTC
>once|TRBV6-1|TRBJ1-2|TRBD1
CASNVQGARYGYTF
TGTGCCAGCAACGTCCAGGGGGCAAGGTATGGCTACACCTTC
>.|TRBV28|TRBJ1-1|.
CASSPGHEAFF
TGTGCCAGCAGTCCTGGACATGAAGCTTTCTTT
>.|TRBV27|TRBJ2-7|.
CASSLIGSSYEQYF
TGTGCCAGCAGTCTTATCGGGAGCTCCTACGAGCAGTACTTC
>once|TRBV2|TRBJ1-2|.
CASSETGGYTF
TGTGCCAGCAGTGAGACCGGTGGCTACACCTTC
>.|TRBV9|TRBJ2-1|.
CASSPQGTEQFF
TGTGCCAGCAGCCCCCAGGGGACAGAGCAGTTCTTC
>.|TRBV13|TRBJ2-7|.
CASSSTRDGGHEQYF
TGTGCCAGCAGCTCCACCCGGGACGGGGGTCACGAGCAGTACTTC
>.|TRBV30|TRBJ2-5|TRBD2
CAWSLPGLARGETQYF
TGTGCCTGGAGTTTACCGGGACTAGCAAGGGGGGAGACCCAGTACTTC
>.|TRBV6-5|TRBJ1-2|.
CASSDPGLRGYTF
TGTGCCAGCAGTGACCCGGGGCTCAGGGGCTACACCTTC
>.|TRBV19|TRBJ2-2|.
CASSIKRWNTGELFF
TGTGCCAGTAGTATTAAGCGGTGGAACACCGGGGAGCTGTTTTTT
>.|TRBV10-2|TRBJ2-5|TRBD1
CASRGGQVSETQYF
TGCGCCAGCAGGGGGGGACAGGTGTCAGAGACCCAGTACTTC